This record concerns one T cell receptor (beta chain) sequence. Other DNA sequences in this sample translate to the same CDR3. The sample is drawn from a study of blood T cell repertoires in COVID-19. Study overall: The origin of the acute and convalescent COVID-19 samples was the United States, Italy and Spain.

How the authors handled the data: Estimation of nucleated cell counts relied on the amplification of reference gene primers. The assay was immunoSEQ multiplex PCR, and TCRdb's table has in-frame clones only and misses some. V, J and clone size are taken as reported in that table, and D and trimming were inferred from the DNA itself. Of a few hundred thousand clones in the sample, roughly 80% were seen once. The junction had 6 bases not matched to a gene; V was cut back by 0 bases and J by 5 bases. This CDR3 has 15 amino acids. Germline CDR1 SGDLS, CDR2 YYNGEE. Sequences were obtained from PBMCs or T cells enriched from blood (not recorded which). The clonotype comes from a woman in her thirties or forties with acute COVID-19. V usage is TRBV9 and J usage is TRBJ2-7; 9 positions agree with TRBD2. The CDR3 loop reads CASSVGPSGIDEQYF. The DNA for the CDR3 is TGTGCCAGCAGCGTAGGGCCTAGCGGGATCGACGAGCAGTACTTC.